The next 22 T cell receptor beta chains were all read from a single sample in a study of blood T cell repertoires in COVID-19. Data came from immunoSEQ multiplex PCR; TCRdb stores just in-frame clones and leaves some out. The sample holds 150,000 to 200,000 clones, approximately 91% seen once. Sequencing was carried out using peripheral blood. The source is a man aged 18 to 29 with COVID-19, enrolled during active disease.

This clone was detected once. The V call is TRBV5-1, the J call TRBJ1-2; 7 nucleotides match TRBD1. J was trimmed by 3 bases and V by 0 bases; bases with no gene match: 11. The CDR3 runs 17 residues. Germline V gene data show CDR1 as SGHRS and CDR2 as YFSETQ. The CDR3 protein is CASSLGSRGTLDYGYTF. CDR3 nucleotides: TGCGCCAGCAGCTTGGGGTCCAGGGGGACCCTAGACTATGGCTACACCTTC. The whole variable domain, remainder taken from reference TRBV5-1 and TRBJ1-2, is KAGVTQTPRYLIKTRGQQVTLSCSPISGHRSVSWYQQTPGQGLQFLFEYFSETQRNKGNFPGRFSGRQFSNSRSEMNVSTLELGDSALYLCASSLGSRGTLDYGYTFGSGTRLTVV.

This clone was seen only a few times. V and J are TRBV7-3 and TRBJ2-2; no clear D. This CDR3 spans 17 amino acids. Germline V CDR1 and CDR2: SGHTA, FQGTGA. Between the trimmed V and J ends, which lost 0 bases and 6 bases, there was a span of 17 bases. The CDR3 reads CASSLTPVAPLAGELFF. Here the CDR3 DNA reads TGTGCCAGCAGCTTAACGCCCGTAGCTCCTCTTGCCGGGGAGCTGTTTTTT.

The genes are TRBV5-4 and TRBJ1-2; D is ambiguous. V was shortened by 1 base and J by 1 base, with 8 bases between the two germline ends. There are 14 residues in the CDR3. Germline V gene sequence: CDR1 SGHNT, CDR2 YYREEE (reference sequence). Here the CDR3 reads CASSLREFNYGYTF. The CDR3 nucleotides are TGTGCCAGCAGCTTGCGGGAATTTAACTATGGCTACACCTTC.

The CDR3 loop is CASRDTDNEQFF. CDR3 bases: TGTGCCAGCAGGGACACCGACAATGAGCAGTTCTTC. V and J are TRBV27 and TRBJ2-1, with D tentatively TRBD1 (5 bases). This CDR3 spans 12 amino acids. Trimming cost V 6 bases and J 5 bases, with 8 bases left between them. The germline V gene has CDR1 MNHEY and CDR2 SMNVEV (reference sequence).

This clone was seen more than once but under ten times. In nucleotides, the CDR3 is TGCGCCAGCAGCCAAGAGGGGGGTTTAGCGGGAGAGGGAAACGGGGAGCTGTTTTTT. Its protein is CASSQEGGLAGEGNGELFF. V is TRBV4-1 and J is TRBJ2-2; 9 bases line up with TRBD2. Germline V gene sequence: CDR1 MGHRA, CDR2 YSYEKL. The CDR3 has 19 residues. V lost 0 bases to trimming and J lost 7 bases; unmatched junction nucleotides: 15.

The chain carries TRBV16 and TRBJ1-1; TRBD1 matches 8 bases. V dropped 5 bases and J dropped 4; count of bases not matched to a gene: 3. This CDR3 has 13 residues. Germline CDR1 KGHSY, CDR2 FQNENV. CDR3 bases: TGTGCCAGCAGCACCGGGACAGGCACTGAAGCTTTCTTT. This sequence encodes CASSTGTGTEAFF.

The chain joins TRBV11-3 to TRBJ1-6; 8 bases fit TRBD1. The V and J ends lost 2 bases and 9 bases, in that order; junction bases with no gene match: 12. The CDR3 runs 17 residues. CDR1 and CDR2 from the germline V gene are SGHNT and YENEEA. The CDR3 spells CASSLPTGGISGSPLHF. The CDR3 DNA is TGTGCCAGCAGCTTACCAACAGGGGGTATTTCTGGTTCACCCCTCCACTTT. The whole variable domain, filled in from reference TRBV11-3 and TRBJ1-6, reads EAGVVQSPRYKIIEKKQPVAFWCNPISGHNTLYWYLQNLGQGPELLIRYENEEAVDDSQLPKDRFSAERLKGVDSTLKIQPAELGDSAVYLCASSLPTGGISGSPLHFGNGTRLTVT.

This rearrangement joins TRBV5-4 to TRBJ2-1; 9 bases are shared with TRBD2. The V gene's germline CDR1 is SGHNT and CDR2 YYREEE (reference sequence). Losses at the gene ends were 4 bases for V and 4 bases for J; bases not matched to a gene: 12. This CDR3 spans 17 amino acids. In DNA, the CDR3 is TGTGCCAGCAGCCTGGCAGGAAGCGGGAGGAGGTACAATGAGCAGTTCTTC. This gives the protein CASSLAGSGRRYNEQFF. The whole variable domain, remainder taken from reference TRBV5-4 and TRBJ2-1, is ETGVTQSPTHLIKTRGQQVTLRCSSQSGHNTVSWYQQALGQGPQFIFQYYREEENGRGNFPPRFSGLQFPNYSSELNVNALELDDSALYLCASSLAGSGRRYNEQFFGPGTRLTVL.

The rearrangement uses TRBV5-1 and TRBJ1-1, with D tentatively TRBD1 (6 bases). Germline loops: CDR1 SGHRS, CDR2 YFSETQ. The CDR3 sequence is 14 residues long. Trimming stripped 0 bases from V and 1 base from J, with 7 bases between. CDR3 sequence (DNA): TGCGCCAGCAGCTTGGTAGGGGGGAACACTGAAGCTTTCTTT. Its translation: CASSLVGGNTEAFF.

This rearrangement joins TRBV27 to TRBJ1-5; D not certain. CDR1 and CDR2 (germline): MNHEY, SMNVEV (reference sequence). The V and J ends lost 3 bases and 9 bases respectively, with 9 bases between them. The CDR3 is made up of 12 amino acids. For the CDR3, the DNA is TGTGCCAGCAGTTTCCCAGAGGGGCCCCAGCATTTT. Amino acid sequence: CASSFPEGPQHF.

This clone was recorded once. The J gene is TRBJ2-6, the V gene TRBV15, with D perhaps matching TRBD2 (5 bases). The CDR3 sequence is 16 residues long. V was pared by 2 bases and J by 3 bases, with 11 bases between. Germline values: CDR1 LNHNV, CDR2 YYDKDF (reference sequence). CDR3 nucleotides: TGTGCCACCAGCAGATCGAGCGGTAGTGGGGCCAACGTCCTGACTTTC. Amino acids: CATSRSSGSGANVLTF. The entire variable domain, with the rest obtained from reference TRBV15 and TRBJ2-6, is as follows: DAMVIQNPRYQVTQFGKPVTLSCSQTLNHNVMYWYQQKSSQAPKLLFHYYDKDFNNEADTPDNFQSRRPNTSFCFLDIRSPGLGDTAMYLCATSRSSGSGANVLTFGAGSRLTVL.

This chain joins TRBV6-6 and TRBJ2-3, with unresolved D. Germline V CDR1 and CDR2: MNHNY, SVGAGI (reference sequence). V was clipped by 7 bases and J by 2 bases, with 7 bases between them. The CDR3 is made up of 12 amino acids. The CDR3 nucleotides read TGTGCCAGCATGCCAGACACAGATACGCAGTATTTT. Translation gives CASMPDTDTQYF.

This clone was detected once. The V and J genes are TRBV10-3 and TRBJ2-7, with TRBD2 matching 10 bases. The CDR3 is 15 amino acids. V gave up 2 bases and J gave up 6 bases; unmatched junction bases: 7. The germline gives CDR1 ENHRY, CDR2 SYGVKD. The CDR3 loop reads CAISEIGLAGVEQYF. The CDR3 DNA reads TGTGCCATCAGTGAGATTGGGCTAGCGGGAGTCGAGCAGTACTTC.

This clone showed up just once. V and J are TRBV5-1 and TRBJ1-2, with D unresolved. V dropped 4 bases and J dropped 4 bases, with 11 bases sitting between them. The CDR3 is made up of 13 amino acids. Germline CDR1 is SGHRS and CDR2 is YFSETQ. CDR3 sequence reads: CASSASRGYGYTF. CDR3 coding DNA: TGCGCCAGCAGCGCCAGCAGAGGCTATGGCTACACCTTC.

The J gene is TRBJ2-1, the V gene TRBV2; TRBD2 is a possible D gene (6 bases). CDR1 SNHLY and CDR2 FYNNEI come from the germline V gene. Trimming removed 2 bases at V and 7 bases at J, with 9 bases between. The CDR3 runs to 13 residues. In DNA form, the CDR3 reads TGTGCCAGCAGTGAATTTGGGGGGAATGAGCAGTTCTTC. It yields the protein CASSEFGGNEQFF.

As concerns this clone: A junction boundary mismatches the germline segment, possibly from a read error. The J gene is TRBJ1-4, the V gene TRBV7-9; D is ambiguous. This CDR3 contains 16 residues. Germline V gene lookup returns CDR1 SEHNR and CDR2 FQNEAQ (reference sequence). In DNA form, the CDR3 reads TGTGCCAGCAGCTTAGATGTGGAGGACGGCGGTGAAAAACTGCTTTTT. It yields the protein CASSLDVEDGGEKLLF.

The rearrangement uses TRBV5-1 and TRBJ2-7, with 7 bases that match TRBD1. This CDR3 contains 14 residues. After removal of 2 bases from V and 6 bases from J, the junction contained 8 bases not matched to a gene. Germline loops: CDR1 SGHRS, CDR2 YFSETQ. Here the CDR3 DNA reads TGCGCCAGCAGCTTCAGACAGGGAAGAGGCGAGCAGTACTTC. Amino acid sequence: CASSFRQGRGEQYF.

This chain joins TRBV5-1 and TRBJ2-1; D unclear. V lost 2 bases, J lost 12 bases, and 15 bases lay in between. There are 13 residues in the CDR3. Germline assignment: CDR1 SGHRS and CDR2 YFSETQ. The CDR3, as DNA: TGCGCCAGCAGCTTTGTATCGCGTGATGGGCAGTTCTTC. Encoded protein: CASSFVSRDGQFF.

The rearrangement links TRBV6-5 to TRBJ2-2, with a weak D call TRBD2 (6 bases). CDR3 size: 16 residues. V gave up 0 bases and J gave up 3 bases, with 11 bases separating them. The germline V gene encodes CDR1 MNHEY and CDR2 SVGAGI. In DNA, the CDR3 is TGTGCCAGCAGTTACTCAGCGGGTTCGGACACCGGGGAGCTGTTTTTT. Amino acid sequence: CASSYSAGSDTGELFF.

This clone was counted a single time. V is TRBV5-1 and J is TRBJ2-3; TRBD2 agrees at 8 bases. With 0 bases clipped from V and 0 bases from J, the junction kept 3 bases outside the gene matches. The germline CDR1 and CDR2 sequences are SGHRS and YFSETQ. The CDR3 has 16 residues. The CDR3 loop reads CASSLVVAGSTDTQYF. Here the CDR3 DNA reads TGCGCCAGCAGCTTGGTAGTAGCGGGGAGCACAGATACGCAGTATTTT.

V usage is TRBV4-1 and J usage is TRBJ2-3, with TRBD1 identical over 11 bases. Germline loops: CDR1 MGHRA, CDR2 YSYEKL. The CDR3 is made up of 13 amino acids. The V and J ends lost 4 bases and 10 bases, in that order; junction bases with no gene match: 4. The CDR3: CASSLGQGEPQYF. Here the CDR3 DNA reads TGCGCCAGCAGCCTGGGACAGGGGGAACCGCAGTATTTT.

This sequence joins TRBV2 and TRBJ2-1; 7 bases map to TRBD1. CDR3 length: 13 amino acids. Trimming cost V 4 bases and J 5 bases; bases outside gene matches: 2. CDR1 is SNHLY, CDR2 FYNNEI, per germline. CDR3 sequence (DNA): TGTGCCAGCAGTGGGACAGGTGACAATGAGCAGTTCTTC. It is translated as CASSGTGDNEQFF.